This T cell receptor (beta chain) was recovered during a study of OX40 agonist ivuxolimab in advanced cancers. About the study: Three patients, one with hepatocellular carcinoma and two with cutaneous melanoma, responded partially.

The CDR3 covers 14 residues. The germline gives CDR1 MRHNA, CDR2 SNTAGT. With 2 bases removed from V and 9 bases from J, the gap between germline ends came to 14 bases. Study results and caveats: Clones of CD4+ and CD8+ blood T cells grew by week 6 at doses of 0.1 to 3.0 mg/kg.

The table came from immunoSEQ multiplex PCR; TCRdb's copy has only in-frame clones and leaves some out. The top ten hold more than 3% of the sample, which has 100,000 or so clones, roughly 90% seen once. The sample holds one count of this clone. The antigen is undetermined. This clonotype was sampled from an adult with an advanced solid tumor such as melanoma, head and neck, liver or kidney cancer. Source: CD4+ or CD8+ T cells sorted from blood, taken in a trial of the OX40 agonist ivuxolimab. This sequence joins TRBV6-4 and TRBJ2-1; D is tentatively TRBD1 or TRBD2 (7 bases each). The CDR3 protein is CASSDLGGGSEQFF. CDR3 nucleotides: TGTGCCAGCAGTGACCTGGGAGGGGGCAGTGAGCAGTTCTTC.